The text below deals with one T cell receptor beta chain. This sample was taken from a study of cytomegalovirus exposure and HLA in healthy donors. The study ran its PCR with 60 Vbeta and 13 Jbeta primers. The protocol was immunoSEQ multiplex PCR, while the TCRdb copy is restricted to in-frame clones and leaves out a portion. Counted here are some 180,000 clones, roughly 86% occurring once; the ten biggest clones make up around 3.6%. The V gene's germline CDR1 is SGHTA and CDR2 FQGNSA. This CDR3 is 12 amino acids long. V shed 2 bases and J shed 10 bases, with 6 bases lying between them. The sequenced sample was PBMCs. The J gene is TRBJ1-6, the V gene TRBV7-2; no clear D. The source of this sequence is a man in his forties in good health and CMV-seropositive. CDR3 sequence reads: CASSLFESPLHF. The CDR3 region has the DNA TGTGCCAGCAGCTTATTCGAGTCACCCCTCCACTTT.